A selection of T cell receptor beta chains follows, all from one sample in a study of cytomegalovirus exposure and HLA in healthy donors. Clones were read by immunoSEQ multiplex PCR, and TCRdb kept only the in-frame ones, dropping some. The sample totals some 96,000 clones. Sequencing was done on a sample of PBMCs. The receptors originated from a young woman in good health and CMV-seronegative. CDR3s include the opening cysteine and the closing phenylalanine or tryptophan. A D gene is named only where the DNA matches it firmly.

d_call: TRBD1
v_call: TRBV5-4
j_call: TRBJ1-3
cdr3_aa: CASSRTGAGNTIYF
cdr3_nt: TGTGCCAGCAGCCGGACAGGGGCCGGAAACACCATATATTTT

d_call: TRBD1
v_call: TRBV6-4
j_call: TRBJ2-3
cdr3_aa: CASSQTGGATDTQYF
cdr3_nt: TGTGCCAGCAGCCAGACAGGGGGCGCTACAGATACGCAGTATTTT

d_call: NA
v_call: TRBV5-6
j_call: TRBJ1-6
cdr3_aa: CASSSQSRFSPLHF
cdr3_nt: TGTGCCAGCAGCTCCCAAAGCCGGTTTTCACCCCTCCACTTT

d_call: TRBD2
v_call: TRBV5-1
j_call: TRBJ2-3
cdr3_aa: CASSPGLAGGPSTDTQYF
cdr3_nt: TGCGCCAGCAGCCCGGGACTAGCGGGAGGGCCTAGCACAGATACGCAGTATTTT

d_call: TRBD2
v_call: TRBV28
j_call: TRBJ2-1
cdr3_aa: CASSELLAGGLNEQFF
cdr3_nt: TGTGCCAGCAGTGAACTACTAGCGGGAGGGCTTAATGAGCAGTTCTTC

d_call: NA
v_call: TRBV9
j_call: TRBJ2-2
cdr3_aa: CASSVEAVAVVTGELFF
cdr3_nt: TGTGCCAGCAGCGTAGAGGCGGTAGCGGTCGTCACCGGGGAGCTGTTTTTT

d_call: NA
v_call: TRBV5-4
j_call: TRBJ1-1
cdr3_aa: CASSTGGRTEAFF
cdr3_nt: TGTGCCAGCAGCACGGGGGGGCGGACTGAAGCTTTCTTT

d_call: NA
v_call: TRBV4-1
j_call: TRBJ2-3
cdr3_aa: CASSRGGATDTQYF
cdr3_nt: TGCGCCAGCAGCCGGGGGGGGGCCACAGATACGCAGTATTTT

d_call: NA
v_call: TRBV7-2
j_call: TRBJ2-1
cdr3_aa: CASSLKHSTLAEQFF
cdr3_nt: TGTGCCAGCAGCTTAAAACATTCAACCTTGGCTGAGCAGTTCTTC

d_call: NA
v_call: TRBV14
j_call: TRBJ2-1
cdr3_aa: CASSRVGAYNEQFF
cdr3_nt: TGTGCCAGCAGCCGGGTCGGGGCCTACAATGAGCAGTTCTTC

d_call: NA
v_call: TRBV6-1
j_call: TRBJ1-5
cdr3_aa: CASSESGVNQPQHF
cdr3_nt: TGTGCCAGCAGTGAATCAGGGGTCAATCAGCCCCAGCATTTT

d_call: NA
v_call: TRBV5-6
j_call: TRBJ2-2
cdr3_aa: CASSLADTWATGELFF
cdr3_nt: TGTGCCAGCAGCTTGGCCGACACCTGGGCCACCGGGGAGCTGTTTTTT

d_call: NA
v_call: TRBV14
j_call: TRBJ2-5
cdr3_aa: CASSRTVQETQYF
cdr3_nt: TGTGCCAGCAGCCGAACTGTCCAAGAGACCCAGTACTTC

d_call: TRBD2
v_call: TRBV4-2
j_call: TRBJ2-7
cdr3_aa: CASSQDREGRAYF
cdr3_nt: TGTGCCAGCAGCCAAGATCGGGAGGGGAGGGCTTACTTC

d_call: NA
v_call: TRBV5-1
j_call: TRBJ2-3
cdr3_aa: CASSTGGPTDTQYF
cdr3_nt: TGCGCCAGCTCAACGGGGGGCCCGACAGATACGCAGTATTTT

d_call: TRBD2
v_call: TRBV6-4
j_call: TRBJ2-3
cdr3_aa: CASSDASGGATDTQYF
cdr3_nt: TGTGCCAGCAGTGACGCATCGGGGGGGGCCACAGATACGCAGTATTTT

d_call: TRBD1
v_call: TRBV19
j_call: TRBJ1-4
cdr3_aa: CASIGRQGVKHRTNEKLFF
cdr3_nt: TGTGCCAGTATTGGAAGACAGGGGGTTAAGCATCGGACTAATGAAAAACTGTTTTTT

d_call: TRBD2
v_call: TRBV14
j_call: TRBJ2-7
cdr3_aa: CASSLSAAGALEQYF
cdr3_nt: TGTGCCAGCAGCCTATCGGCAGCGGGGGCTTTGGAGCAGTACTTC

d_call: NA
v_call: TRBV25-1
j_call: TRBJ2-7
cdr3_aa: CASSETGLTPLEQYF
cdr3_nt: TGTGCCAGCAGTGAGACAGGACTGACCCCTCTCGAGCAGTACTTC

d_call: TRBD1
v_call: TRBV6-1
j_call: TRBJ1-5
cdr3_aa: CASRDRRVQPQHF
cdr3_nt: TGTGCCAGCCGGGACAGAAGGGTCCAGCCCCAGCATTTT

d_call: NA
v_call: TRBV28
j_call: TRBJ1-1
cdr3_aa: CASSLEGEAFF
cdr3_nt: TGTGCCAGCAGTTTAGAGGGTGAAGCTTTCTTT

d_call: TRBD1
v_call: TRBV5-1
j_call: TRBJ2-3
cdr3_aa: CASSLVTGETDTQYF
cdr3_nt: TGCGCCAGCAGCTTGGTAACAGGGGAAACAGATACGCAGTATTTT

d_call: TRBD1
v_call: TRBV2
j_call: TRBJ2-2
cdr3_aa: CASSERGQGITGELFF
cdr3_nt: TGTGCCAGCAGTGAGAGGGGACAGGGAATCACCGGGGAGCTGTTTTTT